Included here is one T cell receptor beta chain sequence, with context. Its specificity is unknown. The CDR3 contains 15 residues. J gave up 1 base and V 3 bases, and 2 bases lay outside the gene matches. Germline lookup yields CDR1 SGHDT and CDR2 YYEEEE. These data belong to a study of vaccination effects on CD4 cells after COVID-19. Study-level information: Sample provision by two convalescent patients occurred 16 days and one week before vaccination.

General study results and limits: Late after vaccination, infection- and vaccine-induced clones showed marked clonal contraction.

Antigen-specific CD4+ T cells were expanded (with viral peptide pools) by the ViraFEST assay ahead of sequencing. Having been cultured for approximately ten days, the cells underwent CD4+ T cell isolation. This individual tested PCR-positive for SARS-CoV-2 infection between March and December 2020. Every well got a few million PBMC, which were grown with around 10 IU/ml IL-2 and about 9.5 ug/ml peptides. The method was immunoSEQ multiplex PCR; TCRdb's version includes in-frame clones alone and lacks a portion of them. The data contain around 37,000 clones, roughly 73% of them singletons. This TCR was sampled from a human donor who had a prior SARS-CoV-2 infection. This chain links TRBV5-6 with TRBJ2-3; 10 bases fit TRBD2. Sequenced material: CD4+ T cells from PBMCs cultured with a peptide pool, taken before COVID-19 vaccination. CDR3 residues: CASSSGTSGTDTQYF. CDR3 in DNA: TGTGCCAGCAGCTCCGGGACTAGCGGCACAGATACGCAGTATTTT.